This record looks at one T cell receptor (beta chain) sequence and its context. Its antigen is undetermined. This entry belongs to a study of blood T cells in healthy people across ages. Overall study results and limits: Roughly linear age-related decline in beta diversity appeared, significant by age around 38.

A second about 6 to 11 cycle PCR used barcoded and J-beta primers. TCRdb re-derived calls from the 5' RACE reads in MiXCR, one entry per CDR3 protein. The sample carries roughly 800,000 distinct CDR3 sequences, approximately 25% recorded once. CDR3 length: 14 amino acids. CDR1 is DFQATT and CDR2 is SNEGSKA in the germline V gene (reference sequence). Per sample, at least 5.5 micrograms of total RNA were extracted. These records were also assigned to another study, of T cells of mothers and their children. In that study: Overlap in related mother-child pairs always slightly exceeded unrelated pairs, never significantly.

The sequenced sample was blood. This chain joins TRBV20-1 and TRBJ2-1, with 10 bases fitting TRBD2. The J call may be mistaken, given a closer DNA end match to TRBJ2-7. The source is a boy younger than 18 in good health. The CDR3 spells CSVNEVAGGYEQYF. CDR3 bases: TGCAGTGTGAATGAGGTAGCGGGAGGTTACGAGCAGTACTTC.